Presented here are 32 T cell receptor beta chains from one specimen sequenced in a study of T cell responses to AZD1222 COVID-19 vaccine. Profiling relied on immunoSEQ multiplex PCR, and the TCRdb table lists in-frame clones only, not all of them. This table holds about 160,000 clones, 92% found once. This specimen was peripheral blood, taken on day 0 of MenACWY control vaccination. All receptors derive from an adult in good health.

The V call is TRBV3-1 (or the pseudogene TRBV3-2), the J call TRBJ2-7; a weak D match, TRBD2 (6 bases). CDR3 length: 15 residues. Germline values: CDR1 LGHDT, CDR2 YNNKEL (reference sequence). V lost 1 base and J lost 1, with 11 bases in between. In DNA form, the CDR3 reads TGTGCCAGCAGCCAAGGTGCGGGACTTTCCTACGAGCAGTACTTC. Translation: CASSQGAGLSYEQYF.

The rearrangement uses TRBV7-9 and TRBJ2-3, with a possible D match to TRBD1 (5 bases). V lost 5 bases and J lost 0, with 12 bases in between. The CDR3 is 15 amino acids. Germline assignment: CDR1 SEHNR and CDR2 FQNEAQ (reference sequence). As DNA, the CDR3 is TGTGCCAGCAGCCAAGACAGAACTAGCACAGATACGCAGTATTTT. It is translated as CASSQDRTSTDTQYF.

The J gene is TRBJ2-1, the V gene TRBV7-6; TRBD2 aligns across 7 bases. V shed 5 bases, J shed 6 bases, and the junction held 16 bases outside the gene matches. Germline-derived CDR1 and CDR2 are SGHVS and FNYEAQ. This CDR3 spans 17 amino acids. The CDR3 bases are TGTGCCAGCAGCCCCTGGAGGGCGGGAGTCGATTCCAATGAGCAGTTCTTC. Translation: CASSPWRAGVDSNEQFF. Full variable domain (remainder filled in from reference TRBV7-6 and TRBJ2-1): GAGVSQSPRYKVTKRGQDVALRCDPISGHVSLYWYRQALGQGPEFLTYFNYEAQQDKSGLPNDRFSAERPEGSISTLTIQRTEQRDSAMYRCASSPWRAGVDSNEQFFGPGTRLTVL.

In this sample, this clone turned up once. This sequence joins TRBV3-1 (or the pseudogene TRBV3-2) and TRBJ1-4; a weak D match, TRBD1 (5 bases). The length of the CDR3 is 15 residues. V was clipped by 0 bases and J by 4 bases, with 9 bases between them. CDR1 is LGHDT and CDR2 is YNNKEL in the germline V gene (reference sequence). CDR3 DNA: TGTGCCAGCAGCCAAGAGCAGGGTCGTAATGAAAAACTGTTTTTT. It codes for CASSQEQGRNEKLFF.

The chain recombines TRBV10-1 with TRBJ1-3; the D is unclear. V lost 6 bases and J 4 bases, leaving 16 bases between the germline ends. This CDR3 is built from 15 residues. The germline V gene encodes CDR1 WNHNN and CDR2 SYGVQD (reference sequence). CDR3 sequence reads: CASSDPKGEGNTIYF. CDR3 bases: TGCGCCAGCAGCGATCCTAAGGGTGAAGGAAACACCATATATTTT.

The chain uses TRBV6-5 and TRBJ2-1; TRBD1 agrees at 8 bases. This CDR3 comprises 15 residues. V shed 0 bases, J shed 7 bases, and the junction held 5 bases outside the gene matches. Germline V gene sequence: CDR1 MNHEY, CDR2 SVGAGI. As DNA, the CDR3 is TGTGCCAGCAGTTACTCTCAGGGGGCGGGGAATGAGCAGTTCTTC. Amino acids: CASSYSQGAGNEQFF.

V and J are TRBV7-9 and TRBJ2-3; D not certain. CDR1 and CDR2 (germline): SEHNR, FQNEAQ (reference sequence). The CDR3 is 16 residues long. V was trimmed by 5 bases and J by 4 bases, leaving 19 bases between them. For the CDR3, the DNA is TGTGCCAGCAGCCCCCTAGAGACGGGCCCTGCAGATACGCAGTATTTT. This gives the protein CASSPLETGPADTQYF.

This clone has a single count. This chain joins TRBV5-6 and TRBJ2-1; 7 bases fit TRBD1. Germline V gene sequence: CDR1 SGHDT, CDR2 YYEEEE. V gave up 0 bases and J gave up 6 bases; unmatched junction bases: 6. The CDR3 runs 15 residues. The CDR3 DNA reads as TGTGCCAGCAGCTTGGAAGGGGGCATGATCAATGAGCAGTTCTTC. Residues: CASSLEGGMINEQFF.

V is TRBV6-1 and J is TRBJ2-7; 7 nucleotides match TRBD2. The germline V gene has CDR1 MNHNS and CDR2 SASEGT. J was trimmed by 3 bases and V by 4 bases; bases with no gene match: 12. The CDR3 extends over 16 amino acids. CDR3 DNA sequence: TGTGCCAGCAGTGCACCAAGGACTAGAAATGACTACGAGCAGTACTTC. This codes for CASSAPRTRNDYEQYF.

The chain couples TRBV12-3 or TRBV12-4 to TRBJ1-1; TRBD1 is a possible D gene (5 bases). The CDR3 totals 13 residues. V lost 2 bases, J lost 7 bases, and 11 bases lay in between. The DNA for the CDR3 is TGTGCCAGCAGTTTAAGGAAAGGGGTTGAAGCTTTCTTT. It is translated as CASSLRKGVEAFF.

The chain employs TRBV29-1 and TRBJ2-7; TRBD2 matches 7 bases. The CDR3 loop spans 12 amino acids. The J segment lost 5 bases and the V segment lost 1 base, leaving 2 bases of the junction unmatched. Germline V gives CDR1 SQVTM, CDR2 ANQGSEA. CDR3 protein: CSVEGLADEQYF. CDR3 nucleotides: TGCAGCGTTGAAGGGCTAGCGGACGAGCAGTACTTC.

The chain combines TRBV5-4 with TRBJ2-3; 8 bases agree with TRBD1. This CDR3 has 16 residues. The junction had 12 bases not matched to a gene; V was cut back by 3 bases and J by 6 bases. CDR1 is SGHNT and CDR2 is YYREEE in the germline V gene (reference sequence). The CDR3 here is CASSSATDRARDTQYF. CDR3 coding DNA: TGTGCCAGCAGCTCAGCCACGGACAGGGCAAGGGATACGCAGTATTTT.

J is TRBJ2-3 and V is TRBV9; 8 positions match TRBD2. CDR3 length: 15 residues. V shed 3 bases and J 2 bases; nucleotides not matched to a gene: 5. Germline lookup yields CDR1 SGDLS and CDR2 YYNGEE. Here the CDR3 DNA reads TGTGCCAGCAGCGCTGAACTAGCGGTCACAGATACGCAGTATTTT. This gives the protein CASSAELAVTDTQYF.

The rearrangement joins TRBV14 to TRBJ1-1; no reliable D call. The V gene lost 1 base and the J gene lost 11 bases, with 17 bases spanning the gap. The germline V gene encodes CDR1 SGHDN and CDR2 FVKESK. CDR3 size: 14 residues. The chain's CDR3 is CASSQVGQSQRAFF. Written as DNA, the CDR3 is TGTGCCAGCAGCCAAGTTGGGCAGAGCCAGCGTGCTTTCTTT.

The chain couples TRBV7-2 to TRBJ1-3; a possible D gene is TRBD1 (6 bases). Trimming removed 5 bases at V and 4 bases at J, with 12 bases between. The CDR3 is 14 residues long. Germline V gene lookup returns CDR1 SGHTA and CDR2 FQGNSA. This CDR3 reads CASSLGGPGNTIYF. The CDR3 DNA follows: TGTGCCAGCAGCCTTGGGGGGCCAGGAAACACCATATATTTT.

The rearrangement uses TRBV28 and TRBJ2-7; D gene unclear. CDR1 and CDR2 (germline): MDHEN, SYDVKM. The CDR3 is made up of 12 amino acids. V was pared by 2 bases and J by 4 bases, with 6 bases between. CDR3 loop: CASSLRVYEQYF. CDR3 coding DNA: TGTGCCAGCAGTTTACGGGTGTACGAGCAGTACTTC. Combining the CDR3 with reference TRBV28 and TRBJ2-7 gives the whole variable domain DVKVTQSSRYLVKRTGEKVFLECVQDMDHENMFWYRQDPGLGLRLIYFSYDVKMKEKGDIPEGYSVSREKKERFSLILESASTNQTSMYLCASSLRVYEQYFGPGTRLTVT.

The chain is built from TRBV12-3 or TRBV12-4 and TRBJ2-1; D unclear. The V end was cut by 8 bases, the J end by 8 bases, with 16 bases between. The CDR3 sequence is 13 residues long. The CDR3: CASGSSFRDEQFF. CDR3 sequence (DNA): TGTGCCAGCGGGTCCTCATTTCGGGATGAGCAGTTCTTC.

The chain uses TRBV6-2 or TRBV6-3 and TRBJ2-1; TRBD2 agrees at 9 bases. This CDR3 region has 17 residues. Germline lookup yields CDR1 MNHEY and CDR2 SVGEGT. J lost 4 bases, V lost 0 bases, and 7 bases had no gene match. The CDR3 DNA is TGTGCCAGCAGTTACTCGACCCCTAGCGGGATTTACAATGAGCAGTTCTTC. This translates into CASSYSTPSGIYNEQFF.

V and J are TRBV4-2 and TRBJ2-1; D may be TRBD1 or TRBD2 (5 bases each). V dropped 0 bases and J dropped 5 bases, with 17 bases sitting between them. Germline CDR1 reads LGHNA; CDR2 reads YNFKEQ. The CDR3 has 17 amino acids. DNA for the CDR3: TGTGCCAGCAGCCAAGAAGAAGGGACCCGAGCCAACAATGAGCAGTTCTTC. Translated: CASSQEEGTRANNEQFF.

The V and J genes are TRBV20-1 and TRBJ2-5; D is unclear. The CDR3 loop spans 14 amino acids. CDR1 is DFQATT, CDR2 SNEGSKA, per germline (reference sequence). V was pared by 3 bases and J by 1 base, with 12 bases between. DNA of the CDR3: TGCAGTGCTAGTGACGGAACCGGCCAAGAGACCCAGTACTTC. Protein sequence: CSASDGTGQETQYF.

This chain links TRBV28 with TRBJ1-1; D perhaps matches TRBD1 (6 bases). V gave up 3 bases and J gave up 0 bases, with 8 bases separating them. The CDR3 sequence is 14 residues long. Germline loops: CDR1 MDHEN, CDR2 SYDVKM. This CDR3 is CASSLSGVNTEAFF. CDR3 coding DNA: TGTGCCAGCAGTTTGTCAGGGGTGAACACTGAAGCTTTCTTT.

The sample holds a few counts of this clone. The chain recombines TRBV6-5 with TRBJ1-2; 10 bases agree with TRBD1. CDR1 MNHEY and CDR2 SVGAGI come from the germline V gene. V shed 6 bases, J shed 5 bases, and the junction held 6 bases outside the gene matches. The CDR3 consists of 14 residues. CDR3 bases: TGTGCCAGCAGATTTCCGGGACAGGGGTATGGCTACACCTTC. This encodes CASRFPGQGYGYTF.

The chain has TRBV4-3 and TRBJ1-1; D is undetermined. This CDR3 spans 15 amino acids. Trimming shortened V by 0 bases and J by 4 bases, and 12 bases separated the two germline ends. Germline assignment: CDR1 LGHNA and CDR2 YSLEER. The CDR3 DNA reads TGCGCCAGCAGCCAAGAAGACCGGTTGGGCACTGAAGCTTTCTTT. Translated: CASSQEDRLGTEAFF.

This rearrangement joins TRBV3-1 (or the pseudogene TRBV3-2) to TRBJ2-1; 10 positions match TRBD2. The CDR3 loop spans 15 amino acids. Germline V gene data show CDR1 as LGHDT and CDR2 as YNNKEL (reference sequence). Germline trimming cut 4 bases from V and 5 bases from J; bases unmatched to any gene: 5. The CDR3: CASSPLAGVNNEQFF. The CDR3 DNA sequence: TGTGCCAGCAGCCCTCTAGCGGGAGTGAACAATGAGCAGTTCTTC.

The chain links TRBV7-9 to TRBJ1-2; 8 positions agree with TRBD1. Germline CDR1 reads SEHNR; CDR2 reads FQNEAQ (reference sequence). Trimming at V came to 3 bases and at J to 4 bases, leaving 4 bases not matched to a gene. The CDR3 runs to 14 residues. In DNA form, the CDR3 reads TGTGCCAGCAGCTTTGGACAGGGTGGCTATGGCTACACCTTC. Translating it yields CASSFGQGGYGYTF.

The CDR3 region has the DNA TGTGCCAGCAGCCTCGACACCATAACCGGCCGAGGCTACACCTTC. Amino acid sequence: CASSLDTITGRGYTF. The J gene is TRBJ1-2, the V gene TRBV7-9, with D unclear. This CDR3 region has 15 residues. CDR1 is SEHNR, CDR2 FQNEAQ, per germline (reference sequence). The V gene lost 5 bases and the J gene lost 8 bases, with 21 bases spanning the gap.

The CDR3 region is CASSFLDSYYGYTF. CDR3 sequence (DNA): TGCGCCAGCAGCTTCCTCGACAGTTACTATGGCTACACCTTC. The gene calls are TRBV5-1 and TRBJ1-2; a weak D match, TRBD1 (5 bases). Trimming took off 2 bases at V and 3 bases at J, with 11 bases between the two ends. Germline assignment: CDR1 SGHRS and CDR2 YFSETQ. CDR3 size: 14 residues.

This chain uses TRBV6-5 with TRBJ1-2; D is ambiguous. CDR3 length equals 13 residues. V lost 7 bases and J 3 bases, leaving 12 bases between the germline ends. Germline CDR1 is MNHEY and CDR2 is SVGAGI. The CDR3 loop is CASTLGRYYGYTF. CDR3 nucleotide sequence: TGTGCCAGCACCCTGGGGAGGTACTATGGCTACACCTTC.

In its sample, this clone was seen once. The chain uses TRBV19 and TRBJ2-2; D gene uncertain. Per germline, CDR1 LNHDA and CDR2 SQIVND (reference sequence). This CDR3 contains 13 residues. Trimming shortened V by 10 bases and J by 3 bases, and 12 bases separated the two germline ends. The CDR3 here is CATWVRHTGELFF. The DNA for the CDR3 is TGTGCCACCTGGGTCAGACACACCGGGGAGCTGTTTTTT.

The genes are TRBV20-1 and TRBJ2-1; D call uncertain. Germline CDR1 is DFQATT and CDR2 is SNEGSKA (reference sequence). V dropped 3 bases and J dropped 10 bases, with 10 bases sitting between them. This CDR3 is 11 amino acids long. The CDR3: CSASHGREQFF. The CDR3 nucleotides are TGCAGTGCTAGTCATGGACGGGAGCAGTTCTTC.

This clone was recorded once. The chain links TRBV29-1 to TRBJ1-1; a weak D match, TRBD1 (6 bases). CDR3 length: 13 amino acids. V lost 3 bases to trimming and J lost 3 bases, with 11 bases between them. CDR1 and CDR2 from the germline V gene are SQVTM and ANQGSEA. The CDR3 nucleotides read TGCAGCGTTGAGGGGGGCCAGGACACTGAAGCTTTCTTT. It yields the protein CSVEGGQDTEAFF.

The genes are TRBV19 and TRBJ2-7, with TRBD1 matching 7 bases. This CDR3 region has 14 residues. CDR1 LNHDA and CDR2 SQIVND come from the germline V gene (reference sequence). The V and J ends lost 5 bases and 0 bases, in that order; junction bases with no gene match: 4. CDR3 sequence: CASSADRSSYEQYF. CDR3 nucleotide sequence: TGTGCCAGTAGTGCGGACAGGAGCTCCTACGAGCAGTACTTC.